This TCR beta chain stems from a study of cytomegalovirus exposure and HLA in healthy donors. Study overall: Early released data comprised around 85 million unique TCRs from HLA-typed donors.

CDR3 length equals 19 residues. Trimming took 2 bases from V and 5 from J; bases not matched to a gene: 15. Germline V gene sequence: CDR1 WNHNN, CDR2 SYGVQD (reference sequence). The donors, nominally healthy at sampling, likely had unrecorded immune exposures. A multiplex PCR was run with 60 Vbeta primers and 13 Jbeta primers. Here immunoSEQ multiplex PCR was the method, and the copy in TCRdb shows in-frame clones only, minus some. The sample has more than 95,000 clones, more than 9.5% seen once. This TCR was recovered from a middle-aged man in good health and CMV-seropositive. The V call is TRBV10-1, the J call TRBJ2-2; 9 bases align to TRBD2. The specimen sequenced was PBMCs. The CDR3 loop reads CASSERVLREGLWTGELFF. The CDR3 coding sequence is TGCGCCAGCAGTGAGCGGGTTTTGCGGGAGGGCCTATGGACCGGGGAGCTGTTTTTT.